A single sample gave rise to the 5 T cell receptor beta chains below, sequenced in a study of T cell responses to AZD1222 COVID-19 vaccine. Data came from immunoSEQ multiplex PCR; TCRdb stores just in-frame clones and leaves some out. The sample lists about 55,000 clones, over 70% occurring once. The sequencing here drew on peripheral blood, taken on day 0 of AZD1222 vaccination. The receptors come from an adult in good health.

The CDR3 protein is CASSHGLAGGPRETQYF. The CDR3 region has the DNA TGTGCCAGCAGCCATGGACTAGCGGGAGGGCCTCGGGAGACCCAGTACTTC. This chain connects TRBV14 to TRBJ2-5; TRBD2 matches at 15 bases. This CDR3 has 17 residues. The germline V gene encodes CDR1 SGHDN and CDR2 FVKESK. J was trimmed by 5 bases and V by 3 bases; bases with no gene match: 7.

The V and J genes are TRBV19 and TRBJ1-5; possible D gene TRBD1, 5 bases. This CDR3 spans 13 amino acids. Per the germline V gene, CDR1 is LNHDA and CDR2 is SQIVND (reference sequence). Trimming removed 4 bases from V and 1 base from J, with 5 bases in between. The CDR3 DNA follows: TGTGCCAGTAGTAGGGGCAGCAATCAGCCCCAGCATTTT. Protein product: CASSRGSNQPQHF.

CDR3: CASSRPQGYNEQFF. CDR3 sequence (DNA): TGCGCCAGCAGCAGACCACAGGGGTACAATGAGCAGTTCTTC. V is TRBV5-1 and J is TRBJ2-1; TRBD1 matches at 7 bases. Germline CDR1 and CDR2: SGHRS and YFSETQ. V lost 4 bases to trimming and J lost 4 bases; unmatched junction nucleotides: 5. The CDR3 has 14 residues.

The J gene is TRBJ2-5, the V gene TRBV2; D is possibly TRBD2 (6 bases). Germline loops: CDR1 SNHLY, CDR2 FYNNEI. The CDR3 consists of 14 residues. V lost 4 bases and J lost 5, with 14 bases in between. The CDR3 bases are TGTGCCAGCAGTGTCTCTAGCGCCGTGGAGACCCAGTACTTC. Its translation is CASSVSSAVETQYF.

The rearrangement links TRBV12-5 to TRBJ2-1; 7 bases fit TRBD2. Germline CDR1 LGHNT, CDR2 FRNRAP. This CDR3 spans 17 amino acids. V lost 1 base, J lost 1 base, and 7 bases stayed unmatched. The CDR3 sequence is CASGLGVRGGSYNEQFF. In nucleotides, the CDR3 is TGTGCTAGTGGTTTGGGCGTAAGGGGAGGGTCCTACAATGAGCAGTTCTTC.